The clone carrying this T cell receptor beta chain was counted ten times or more. There are 16 residues in the CDR3. With 4 bases removed from V and 2 bases from J, the gap between germline ends came to 16 bases. CDR1 is MNHEY, CDR2 SVGAGI, per germline. TCRdb reprocessed the 5' RACE reads with MiXCR, giving one entry per CDR3 protein. The sample shows roughly 42,000 distinct CDR3 sequences, around 28% of them seen only once. V usage is TRBV6-5 and J usage is TRBJ2-3, with D possibly TRBD2 on 6 matching bases. Sample: tumor-infiltrating memory CD4+ T cells sorted from the breast tumor. The subset: memory CD4+ T cells, CD4+CD45RO+CD25-. The receptor was isolated from a female donor with breast cancer. This CDR3 is CASSSWSGGTTDTQYF. In DNA, the CDR3 is TGTGCCAGCAGTTCTTGGTCAGGAGGGACCACAGATACGCAGTATTTT.